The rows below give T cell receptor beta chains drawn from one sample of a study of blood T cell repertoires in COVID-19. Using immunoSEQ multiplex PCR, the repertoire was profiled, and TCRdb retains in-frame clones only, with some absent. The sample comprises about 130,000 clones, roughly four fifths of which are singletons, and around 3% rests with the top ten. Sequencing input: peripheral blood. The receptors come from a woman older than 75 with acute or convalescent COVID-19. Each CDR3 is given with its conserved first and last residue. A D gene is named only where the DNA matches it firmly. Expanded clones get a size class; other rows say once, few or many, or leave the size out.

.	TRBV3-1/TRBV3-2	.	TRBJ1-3	TGTGCCAGCAGCCAAGGTTCAGGGTTCTCTGGAAACACCATATATTTT	CASSQGSGFSGNTIYF
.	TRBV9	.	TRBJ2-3	TGTGCCAGCAGCGTACAGGGTGGAGATACGCAGTATTTT	CASSVQGGDTQYF
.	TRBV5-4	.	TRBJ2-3	TGTGCCAGCAGCTTAACAGGGATCCCAGATACGCAGTATTTT	CASSLTGIPDTQYF
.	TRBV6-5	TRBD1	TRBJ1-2	TGTGCCAGCAGTTACAGGACAGGGGATGGCTACACCTTC	CASSYRTGDGYTF
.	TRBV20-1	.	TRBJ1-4	TGCAGTGCTAGTCGGATACTGGGGGCCTGGGATGAAAAACTGTTTTTT	CSASRILGAWDEKLFF
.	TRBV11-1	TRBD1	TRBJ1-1	TGTGCCAGCAGCTTAATCAGGGGGCACCGTGAAGCTTTCTTT	CASSLIRGHREAFF
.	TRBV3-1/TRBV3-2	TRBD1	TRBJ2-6	TGTGCCAGCAGCCCCCCCGGGACAGGGGGCTCTGGGGCCAACGTCCTGACTTTC	CASSPPGTGGSGANVLTF
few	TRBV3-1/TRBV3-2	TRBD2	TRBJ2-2	TGTGCCAGCAGCCAAGGGGGACTAGCGGGGGACGGGGAGCTGTTTTTT	CASSQGGLAGDGELFF
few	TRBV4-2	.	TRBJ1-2	TGTGCCAGCAGCCAAGATGGGGTTTGGGAGAACTATGGCTACACCTTC	CASSQDGVWENYGYTF
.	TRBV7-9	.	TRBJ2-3	TGTGCCAGCAGCTTTACCCGGGTCACCACAGATACGCAGTATTTT	CASSFTRVTTDTQYF
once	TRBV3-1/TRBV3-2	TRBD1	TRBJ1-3	TGTGCCAGCAGCCTGGACAGGGTTGGAAACACCATATATTTT	CASSLDRVGNTIYF
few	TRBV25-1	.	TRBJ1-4	TGTGCCAGCTCCGGGGGGAAACAGAAACTGTTTTTT	CASSGGKQKLFF
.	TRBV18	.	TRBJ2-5	TGTGCCAGCTCACCTAGACCGGGACTCCAAGAGACCCAGTACTTC	CASSPRPGLQETQYF
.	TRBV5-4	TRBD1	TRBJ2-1	TGTGCCAGCAGCTATCCGGGACAGGCTGAACTTGACCAGTTCTTC	CASSYPGQAELDQFF
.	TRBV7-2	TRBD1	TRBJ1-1	TGTGCCAGCAGACCTTGGACAGGAGGGACTGAAGCTTTCTTT	CASRPWTGGTEAFF
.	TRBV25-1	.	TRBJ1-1	TGTGCCAGCAGTGAGATGTGGGGGGGTCCTGCTTTCTTT	CASSEMWGGPAFF
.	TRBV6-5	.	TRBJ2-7	TGTGCCAGCAGTTACTCGTGGCGGGCCATGATGGTAGGGCAGTACTTC	CASSYSWRAMMVGQYF
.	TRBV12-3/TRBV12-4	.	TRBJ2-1	TGTGCCAGCAGTTTCTCAGGCCCCAGGGAGCAGTTCTTC	CASSFSGPREQFF
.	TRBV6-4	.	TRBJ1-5	TGTGCCAGCAGTACTAGACCCGAAGGGCCCCAGCATTTT	CASSTRPEGPQHF
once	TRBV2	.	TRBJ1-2	TGTGCCAGCAGTCGAGATACGAGGGGCTACACCTTC	CASSRDTRGYTF
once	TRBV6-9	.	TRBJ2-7	TGTGCCAGCAGTTACGACGCAGGGAGGTACGAGCAGTACTTC	CASSYDAGRYEQYF
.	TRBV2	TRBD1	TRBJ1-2	TGTGCCAGCCTAGGGACAGGGCATGGCTACACCTTC	CASLGTGHGYTF
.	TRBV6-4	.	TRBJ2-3	TGTGCCAGCAGTGACGGGCTCCAAGATACGCAGTATTTT	CASSDGLQDTQYF
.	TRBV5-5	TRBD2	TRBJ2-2	TGTGCCAGCAGCTTGGGAGCCAGCGGGGGGCTTAACACCGGGGAGCTGTTTTTT	CASSLGASGGLNTGELFF
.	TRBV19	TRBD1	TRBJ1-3	TGTGCCAGTAGACAGGGGCTTGACTCTGGAAACACCATATATTTT	CASRQGLDSGNTIYF